One sample yielded the 18 T cell receptor beta chains listed below, sequenced in a study of human T cells and chemical hapten exposure. Time point specified: patch test 3, about 24 weeks after DPC sensitization. Treatment denoted: therapeutic diphenylcyclopropenone sensitization with weekly scalp DPC. From the RACE reads, TCRdb called clonotypes with MiXCR, one entry per CDR3 protein. The top ten clones hold 2% to 2.5% of a sample with about 190,000 distinct CDR3 sequences, about 22% of them seen once. The starting material was whole blood, obtained in connection with sensitization to the hapten diphenylcyclopropenone (DPC). Receptor source: a woman aged 40 to 50 with alopecia areata. Some clones in this sample may be carry-over from other donors' samples.

This chain links TRBV21-1 with TRBJ2-3; the table gives TRBD2 as D, unverified against the DNA. TRBV21-1 is reported as a pseudogene. This CDR3 has 20 residues. The CDR3 nucleotides are TGTGCCAGCAGCAAAGAAGTCGATAGCGGGAGCGATTCTAGCACAGATACGCAGTATTTT. Translated: CASSKEVDSGSDSSTDTQYF.

This clonotype appeared many times. J is TRBJ2-2 and V is TRBV4-1; D possibly corresponds to TRBD1 (6 bases). The CDR3 is made up of 16 amino acids. The V gene's germline CDR1 is MGHRA and CDR2 YSYEKL. V lost 1 base and J lost 1, with 10 bases in between. CDR3 DNA sequence: TGCGCCAGCAGCCAAGTGCAGACAGGGAACACCGGGGAGCTGTTTTTT. Its protein is CASSQVQTGNTGELFF.

The V call is TRBV6-2 or TRBV6-3, the J call TRBJ2-7; possible D gene TRBD2, 5 bases. Germline-derived CDR1 and CDR2 are MNHEY and SVGEGT. The CDR3 has 15 amino acids. V was shortened by 7 bases and J by 7 bases, with 23 bases between the two germline ends. The CDR3, as DNA: TGTGCCAGCACCCTCCCCGGGGTGGACCAAGGAGAGCAGTACTTC. Amino acid sequence: CASTLPGVDQGEQYF.

This clonotype was seen a handful of times. The V gene is TRBV29-1, the J gene TRBJ2-7, with 8 nucleotides matching TRBD1. The CDR3 spans 16 residues. From germline, CDR1 is SQVTM and CDR2 ANQGSEA. The CDR3 sequence is CSRWGQGAESSYEQYF. Written as DNA, the CDR3 is TGCAGTCGGTGGGGGCAGGGGGCAGAGAGCTCCTACGAGCAGTACTTC.

This rearrangement joins TRBV28 to TRBJ2-2; 9 bases agree with TRBD1. CDR1 MDHEN and CDR2 SYDVKM come from the germline V gene. The CDR3 consists of 15 residues. J gave up 6 bases and V 8 bases, and 10 bases lay outside the gene matches. CDR3 loop: CASFKGTGSSGELFF. The DNA for the CDR3 is TGTGCCAGCTTTAAGGGGACAGGGTCATCCGGGGAGCTGTTTTTT.

The chain combines TRBV4-2 with TRBJ2-5, with TRBD1 matching 12 bases. Germline V gene data show CDR1 as LGHNA and CDR2 as YNFKEQ. This CDR3 region has 16 residues. Trimming cost V 3 bases and J 5 bases; bases outside gene matches: 7. The CDR3 nucleotides are TGTGCCAGCAGCCAGGGGGACAGGGGGCAGGGGGAGACCCAGTACTTC. Translating gives CASSQGDRGQGETQYF.

The chain has TRBV27 and TRBJ1-1, with unresolved D. This CDR3 has 13 residues. Germline lookup yields CDR1 MNHEY and CDR2 SMNVEV (reference sequence). V shed 3 bases and J shed 1 base, with 6 bases lying between them. The CDR3 spells CASSFQENTEAFF. The CDR3 coding sequence is TGTGCCAGCAGTTTCCAGGAGAACACTGAAGCTTTCTTT.

This clonotype was detected only a few times. The rearrangement joins TRBV12-3 or TRBV12-4 to TRBJ1-1; possibly TRBD1 for D (5 bases). Deletions cut 3 bases from V and 7 bases from J, with 6 bases between. The CDR3 sequence is 11 residues long. CDR3 DNA sequence: TGTGCCAGCAGTTTCAGGGATGAAGCTTTCTTT. Translating gives CASSFRDEAFF.

Comments on this clonotype: Likely a read error: the CDR3 ends without its conserved phenylalanine or tryptophan. The chain employs TRBV24-1 and TRBJ2-1; no clear D gene. Trimming cost V 0 bases and J 6 bases, with 5 bases left between them. The germline V gene has CDR1 KGHDR and CDR2 SFDVKD. The CDR3 runs to 13 residues. CDR3 amino acids: CATSDLYGNEQFL. CDR3 in DNA: TGTGCCACCAGTGATTTGTACGGCAATGAGCAGTTCCTC.

This clonotype was observed many times. The chain has TRBV20-1 and TRBJ2-2; D perhaps matches TRBD2 (5 bases). Deletions cut 5 bases from V and 7 bases from J, with 20 bases between. Germline lookup yields CDR1 DFQATT and CDR2 SNEGSKA (reference sequence). This CDR3 is built from 15 residues. CDR3 region: CSAPGKQILGGELFF. In DNA form, the CDR3 reads TGCAGTGCTCCCGGGAAACAAATACTCGGCGGGGAGCTGTTTTTT.

This clonotype was seen ten or more times. This chain joins TRBV5-6 and TRBJ2-1; 11 bases map to TRBD2. Germline-derived CDR1 and CDR2 are SGHDT and YYEEEE. The J segment lost 9 bases and the V segment lost 4 bases, leaving 12 bases of the junction unmatched. The CDR3 contains 16 residues. This CDR3 reads CASSGSGTSGFVEQFF. CDR3 bases: TGTGCCAGCAGCGGGTCCGGGACTAGCGGTTTTGTTGAGCAGTTCTTC.

The chain is built from TRBV5-4 and TRBJ2-1; D possibly corresponds to TRBD1 (6 bases). The length of the CDR3 is 12 residues. Trimming shortened V by 3 bases and J by 7 bases, and 8 bases separated the two germline ends. In germline, CDR1 is SGHNT, CDR2 YYREEE (reference sequence). The CDR3 nucleotides read TGTGCCAGCAGCTCAGGGGTAAATGAGCAGTTCTTC. Protein product: CASSSGVNEQFF.

The chain combines TRBV28 with TRBJ2-7, with D possibly being TRBD1 (5 bases). CDR1 is MDHEN, CDR2 SYDVKM, per germline. This CDR3 is built from 14 residues. The V end lost 2 bases, the J end lost 2 bases, and 10 bases lay between the germline ends. CDR3 residues: CASSLNQGTYEQYF. CDR3 DNA sequence: TGTGCCAGCAGTTTAAATCAGGGAACCTACGAGCAGTACTTC. Looking up the rest from reference TRBV28 and TRBJ2-7 gives the full variable domain: DVKVTQSSRYLVKRTGEKVFLECVQDMDHENMFWYRQDPGLGLRLIYFSYDVKMKEKGDIPEGYSVSREKKERFSLILESASTNQTSMYLCASSLNQGTYEQYFGPGTRLTVT.

The chain recombines TRBV27 with TRBJ2-3, with D maybe TRBD2 (5 bases). Trimming cost V 7 bases and J 4 bases, with 9 bases left between them. The V gene's germline CDR1 is MNHEY and CDR2 SMNVEV (reference sequence). The CDR3 consists of 12 residues. The CDR3: CASNGNADTQYF. CDR3 bases: TGTGCCAGCAACGGGAACGCAGATACGCAGTATTTT.

The rearrangement links TRBV7-2 to TRBJ2-5; no firm D call. CDR1 is SGHTA, CDR2 FQGNSA, per germline. Trimming took 1 base from V and 5 from J, leaving 14 bases between them. CDR3 length equals 15 residues. The CDR3 DNA reads TGTGCCAGCAGCTTAGAGGCCAAATTTGGGGAGACCCAGTACTTC. It encodes CASSLEAKFGETQYF.

V is TRBV7-2 and J is TRBJ2-7; a possible D gene is TRBD2 (5 bases). CDR3 length: 14 amino acids. Germline V gene lookup returns CDR1 SGHTA and CDR2 FQGNSA. V gave up 5 bases and J gave up 0 bases, with 11 bases separating them. CDR3 protein: CASSIGLVSYEQYF. DNA of the CDR3: TGTGCCAGCAGCATTGGACTGGTCTCCTACGAGCAGTACTTC.

This clonotype was counted between two and nine times. This CDR3 reads CASSPLATNEKLFF. The CDR3 nucleotides read TGCGCCAGCAGCCCGCTTGCAACTAATGAAAAACTGTTTTTT. The chain carries TRBV5-1 and TRBJ1-4; D unclear. Germline CDR1 is SGHRS and CDR2 is YFSETQ. The CDR3 has 14 residues. Between the trimmed V and J ends, which lost 4 bases and 0 bases, there was a span of 7 bases.

This clonotype came up a few times. This chain uses TRBV5-1 with TRBJ2-2; no clear D gene. Between the trimmed V and J ends, which lost 4 bases and 7 bases, there was a span of 8 bases. The germline gives CDR1 SGHRS, CDR2 YFSETQ. This CDR3 contains 12 residues. The CDR3 region has the DNA TGCGCCAGCAGCCCCCTTGGCGGGGAGCTGTTTTTT. It translates to CASSPLGGELFF.